The T cell receptor beta chain described here comes from a study of cytomegalovirus exposure and HLA in healthy donors. Study overall: About 179 million T cells yielded 117 million unique TCR beta sequences in earlier analysis. Study-level points and caveats: Most TCRs appeared rarely, but some public TCRs recurred in many donors. A highly shared variant cluster was judged a likely technical artifact.

Notes on this clone: Its antigen is not identified.

Germline trimming cut 3 bases from V and 5 bases from J; bases unmatched to any gene: 8. The length of the CDR3 is 15 residues. CDR1 MNHEY and CDR2 SMNVEV come from the germline V gene (reference sequence). Vbeta (60) and Jbeta (13) primers were used in the PCR. The repertoire was sequenced with immunoSEQ multiplex PCR; TCRdb's copy has only in-frame clones and lacks some. Its listing shows roughly 120,000 clones. This chain links TRBV27 with TRBJ2-7; 9 nucleotides match TRBD1. The origin of this receptor is a man between 35 and 55 years old in good health and CMV-seronegative. The sample consisted of PBMCs. The CDR3 DNA reads as TGTGCCAGCAGTTTTATAGGACAGGGGCTCGACGAGCAGTACTTC. This codes for CASSFIGQGLDEQYF.